The source of this TCR beta chain is a study of regulatory T cells in long-lasting Graves disease (dated by TCRdb to about 2021). About the full investigation: Persistent Graves' disease was defined as antithyroid drug treatment for over 5 years with persistently positive TSH receptor autoantibodies. Persistent Graves' disease patients in the clinical cohort had taken antithyroid drugs for approximately 10 years on average. Peripheral blood TCR sequencing and RNA sequencing compared persistent Graves' disease patients with newly diagnosed Graves' disease patients. The study was conducted in China and was registered as a clinical trial. TCR sequencing covered roughly 13 persistent and roughly 20 newly diagnosed Graves' disease patients, around 33 samples in total. Results the study describes overall, beyond this receptor: The study examined only peripheral blood because the primary lesion, thyroid tissue, could not be accessed. As a limitation, the authors acknowledged that the small sample size may reduce accuracy. Sequencing and analysis were restricted to the TCR beta chain. Preferential use of TRBV28, TRBJ1-2 and TRBJ2-5 was observed in persistent disease, whereas TRBV20-1 and TRBJ2-1 were favored in newly diagnosed disease. More public clonotypes were shared among persistent patients (2,741) than among newly diagnosed patients (roughly 1,000). Persistent Graves' disease patients showed lower TCR Shannon entropy and fewer highly expanded clones than newly diagnosed patients, suggesting clonal expansion.

The time point label corresponds to: persistent/refractory GD, antithyroid drugs over 5 years with positive TRAb. RNA was extracted from PBMCs in TRIzol for both TCR sequencing and RNA sequencing. The diagnosis of Graves' disease was made according to American Thyroid Association guidelines. The patients came from an endocrinology department in Xi'an, China. Each patient gave around 9 milliliters of peripheral blood, collected in an EDTA anticoagulant tube. Ficoll Paque Plus density gradient separation was used to isolate PBMCs, and no additional T cell sorting was done. An Agilent 2100 Bioanalyzer and agarose gel were used to assess RNA quality, and a NanoDrop 2000 was used to measure RNA concentration. The cysteine opens and the phenylalanine closes a CDR3 of 14 amino acids. Just the 42-base CDR3 DNA is kept, in frame starting at base 1. V has 0 bases trimmed and J has 5 bases trimmed; junction bases matching no gene number 3. For CDR1 and CDR2, the germline V gene (reference sequence) lists SEHNR and FQNEAQ.

Receptors were amplified or captured by multiplex PCR. The reads were generated on an Illumina HiSeq 4000. TCR beta libraries were built with iRepertoire HTBI primers and Arm-PCR amplification of CDR3 regions. Gel purification was performed on PCR products prior to sequencing. For the original study's pipeline: Gene usage analysis of CDR3 amino acid clonotypes used the 62 TRBV and fewer than 15 TRBJ segments found across samples. COPE and FqMerger were used to merge filtered high-quality paired reads into contigs. BLAST was used to align contigs to IMGT TRBV, TRBD and TRBJ reference genes, and CDR3 was defined according to IMGT. Any clonotype with a frequency above 0.1% was classified as a highly expanded clone. Shannon entropy served as the measure of repertoire diversity, while the Gini coefficient captured V-J evenness. Clonotypes shared by more than one individual were considered public. Using fastp at Q25 and MiXCR, TCRdb reprocessed the public reads and kept productive beta chains. Here each entry gathers all rows of one CDR3 protein and keeps the most common genes and DNA. The V and J calls were not made by the authors but by TCRdb's processing. The sample data list approximately 440,000 distinct CDR3 sequences, and about a quarter of these were observed just once. The top ten constitute around 26% of the sample.

Of note for this clonotype: This clone's antigen is unknown. No per-base quality is available; no much larger clone lies one base away.

Sequenced material: peripheral blood mononuclear cells (PBMCs), taken when the disease was refractory, from a patient treated with antithyroid drugs. The clonotype comes from a female donor with Graves disease. Recombination linked TRBV7-9 to TRBJ2-5; TRBD1 fits 7 bases in the junction. The nucleotide sequence is TGTGCCAGCAGCTTAGCGGGACAGAGGGAGACCCAGTACTTC. This translates into CASSLAGQRETQYF.